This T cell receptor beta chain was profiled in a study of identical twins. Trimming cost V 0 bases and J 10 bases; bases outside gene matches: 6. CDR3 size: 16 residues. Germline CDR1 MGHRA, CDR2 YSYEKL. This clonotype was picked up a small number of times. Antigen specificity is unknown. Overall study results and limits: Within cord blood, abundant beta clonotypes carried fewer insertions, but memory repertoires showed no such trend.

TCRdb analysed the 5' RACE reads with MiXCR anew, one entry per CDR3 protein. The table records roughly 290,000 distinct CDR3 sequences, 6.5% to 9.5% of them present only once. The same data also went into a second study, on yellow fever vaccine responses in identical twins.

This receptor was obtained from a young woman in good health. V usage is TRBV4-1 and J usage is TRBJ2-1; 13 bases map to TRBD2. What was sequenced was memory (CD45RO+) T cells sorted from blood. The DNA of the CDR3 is TGCGCCAGCAGCCAAGAGGGACTAGCGGGATTAGGAGAGCAGTTCTTC. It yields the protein CASSQEGLAGLGEQFF.